The clone carrying this T cell receptor beta chain was picked up a small number of times. Its specificity is unknown. The CDR3 runs to 15 residues. V lost 5 bases and J lost 9; bases outside the gene matches: 9. CDR1 is SGHTA and CDR2 is FQGTGA in the germline V gene. The whole isolated RNA underwent reverse transcription, so sequencing captured expressed TCRB transcripts. Using immunoSEQ multiplex PCR, the repertoire was profiled, and TCRdb retains in-frame clones only, with some absent. This table holds roughly 450,000 clones, 9.5% to 12% found once. The data derive from a study of beta chain features in type 1 diabetes. Study-wide results and caveats: When Type 1 diabetes patients were examined, their TCRB CDR3s proved moderately but significantly shorter in all four CD4+ subsets.

Blood was collected once per donor into heparin, averaging roughly 0.12 L. This TCR derives from a woman younger than 30 in good health. Sequencing input: naive CD4+ T cells from blood. V is TRBV7-3 and J is TRBJ2-1, with 11 bases matching TRBD2. As DNA, the CDR3 is TGTGCCAGCAGCCCGAGGGGCCTAGCGGGAGGTGAGCAGTTCTTC. This encodes CASSPRGLAGGEQFF.